This T cell receptor (beta chain) was obtained from a study of shared clonotypes between healthy human individuals. Overall study results and limits: Relative to memory subsets, naive subsets generally showed larger estimated richness.

Naive CD4+ cells were CD45RA-selected; the remaining cells were memory. As regards this clone: The target antigen is unknown.

Sequencing was performed with immunoSEQ multiplex PCR; in TCRdb, only in-frame clones are kept and a portion is missing. This sample has under 2,500,000 clones; almost 96% occur once, and the top ten carry roughly 0.13%. This CDR3 has 15 amino acids. Germline values: CDR1 SGHDT, CDR2 YYEEEE. After removal of 4 bases from V and 0 bases from J, the junction contained 5 bases not matched to a gene. Sequenced input: naive CD4+ T cells sorted from blood. Subset indicated: CD45RA+ positively selected. J is TRBJ2-5 and V is TRBV5-6; TRBD2 agrees at 8 bases. The TCR comes from a young man in good health. CDR3 nucleotide sequence: TGTGCCAGCAGCGCGGGCGGGGGGTACCAAGAGACCCAGTACTTC. This sequence encodes CASSAGGGYQETQYF.